The entry below gives a single TCR beta chain sequence along with its context. Antigen: not known. This record comes from a study of beta chain features in type 1 diabetes. Regarding the study as a whole: Because the template was cDNA, high-expressing cells might be over-represented.

Germline V gene data show CDR1 as SGHVS and CDR2 as FQNEAQ. CDR3 length: 15 amino acids. The ends lost 5 bases at V and 6 bases at J; junction bases unmatched: 6. The investigators reverse transcribed all of the isolated RNA, so they sequenced expressed TCRB transcripts. Sequencing used immunoSEQ multiplex PCR; TCRdb keeps in-frame clones, though not all of them. In the table there are just over 450,000 clones, about 32% of which are singletons. Sorting of CD4+ naive, central memory, regulatory and stem cell-like memory cells was performed via CD45RO/CCR7/CD25/CD127/CD95/CD27. The genes are TRBV7-8 and TRBJ2-5, with 13 bases fitting TRBD2. This sequence originates from a man aged 18 to 35 in good health. Sequencing was performed on naive CD4+ T cells from blood. As DNA, the CDR3 is TGTGCCAGCAGCCTCGGACTAGCGGGAGCGAAGACCCAGTACTTC. Translation gives CASSLGLAGAKTQYF.